These T cell receptor beta chains were read from a single sample in a study of T cell responses to AZD1222 COVID-19 vaccine. The data were produced by immunoSEQ multiplex PCR, yet TCRdb's version contains in-frame clones alone and is incomplete. The sample has under 140,000 clones; about nine tenths are singletons. The starting material was peripheral blood, obtained on day 0 of AZD1222 vaccination. Receptor source: an adult in good health. Each CDR3 is given with its conserved first and last residue. Fields, in order: clone size, J gene, V gene, CDR3 protein. The listing skips clone size in some rows; elsewhere it reads once, few, many or a size class.

>.|TRBJ1-1|TRBV3-1/TRBV3-2
CASARGGNTEAFF
>.|TRBJ2-7|TRBV15
CATSRDLGTGGLYEQYF
>.|TRBJ1-1|TRBV5-4
CASSLGTNPRGAFF
>.|TRBJ2-3|TRBV30
CAWSGLVGLAGLSTDTQYF
>.|TRBJ1-2|TRBV10-3
CAISNLELANYGYTF
>once|TRBJ1-3|TRBV19
CASSILGRGSTSSGNTIYF
>few|TRBJ2-1|TRBV5-6
CASARGDSSEFF
>.|TRBJ1-2|TRBV4-2
CASSQGPGQVLEGYTF
>.|TRBJ1-1|TRBV18
CASSPQGYTEAFF
>.|TRBJ1-1|TRBV6-5
CASKTGGNTEAFF
>.|TRBJ1-1|TRBV10-2
CASSEGGREAFF
>.|TRBJ1-5|TRBV2
CASSAGTAANQPQHF
>once|TRBJ2-3|TRBV9
CASSVDGGSDTQYF
>.|TRBJ1-1|TRBV5-1
CASSPGSTTEAFF
>.|TRBJ2-3|TRBV5-1
CASSLGGTSGTRTDTQYF
>.|TRBJ1-4|TRBV18
CASSPTGPNEKLFF
>.|TRBJ1-5|TRBV4-1
CASSHTPTGENQPQHF
>few|TRBJ1-1|TRBV30
CAWSVTWGGPEAFF
>once|TRBJ1-4|TRBV7-9
CASSLRGDLDEKLFF
>few|TRBJ1-1|TRBV5-6
CASSFFTGGKDTEAFF
>few|TRBJ2-1|TRBV9
CASSVATRDEQFF
>.|TRBJ1-2|TRBV7-2
CASSLNAGPVSGYTF
>.|TRBJ1-5|TRBV5-1
CASSPGTATGGRQPQHF
>.|TRBJ2-5|TRBV9
CASSVAGGSVETQYF
>.|TRBJ2-5|TRBV5-1
CASSLVQGGETQYF
>.|TRBJ2-3|TRBV7-9
CASSVVGDTQYF
>.|TRBJ2-2|TRBV30
CAWNTGGESGELFF
>.|TRBJ2-2|TRBV6-2/TRBV6-3
CASSRTPWELFF
>.|TRBJ1-1|TRBV19
CATFDRGLEAFF
>.|TRBJ2-7|TRBV19
CASSMAGGAYEQYF
>once|TRBJ1-4|TRBV4-1
CASSQDRGEKLFF
>.|TRBJ1-5|TRBV18
CASSLDRVDQPQHF
>once|TRBJ1-5|TRBV5-1
CASRQGTNLNQPQHF
>once|TRBJ1-2|TRBV7-8
CASREAGGADFRGYTF
>.|TRBJ2-2|TRBV7-9
CASTLRGAALDGELFF
>.|TRBJ1-4|TRBV27
CASSPPFLDRGPKLFF
>.|TRBJ1-4|TRBV7-6
CASSLSAKPNEKLFF
>.|TRBJ2-7|TRBV28
CASARNSDSYEQYF